The entry that follows covers one T cell receptor beta chain sequence. The specificity of this receptor is unknown. Per-base quality was not reported, and no clone a single base away is much larger than it. This sample was included in a study of T-cell reconstitution after alpha-beta-depleted transplantation in children (dated by TCRdb to the mid-2010s). About the full investigation: T-cell immune reconstitution after TCRalphabeta/CD19-depleted allogeneic hematopoietic cell transplantation in children was quantitatively tracked in the study by means of TCR repertoire profiling.

The full study reports these points: Over subsequent months, a decline in hyperexpanded clone frequencies was noted, and after one year, T-cell counts and TCRbeta diversity were mostly ascribed to newly produced T cells. In some patients, the high TCRbeta diversity seen at day 60 was put down to recipient T cells and intrathymic progenitors that had survived conditioning. The apparently early alphabetaT-cell count recovery about two months after transplant was reportedly dependent on only several hundred rapidly expanded clones derived from non-depleted graft cells.

The treatment or condition label here, explained by the study, means: allogeneic hematopoietic cell transplantation with graft depleted of TCRalphabeta T cells and CD19 B cells. The children who served as transplant recipients had been given grafts of TCRalphabeta/CD19-depleted allogeneic hematopoietic cells. Library preparation used PCR. Sequencing was performed on an Illumina HiSeq 2500. TCR libraries were prepared with molecular barcoding, using unique molecular identifiers to normalize TCRbeta repertoire quantification. TCRdb passed the public sequencing reads through fastp at Q25 and MiXCR, retaining productive beta sequences. Under each unique CDR3 protein, matching rows form one entry showing the most common genes and DNA. The sample table lists around 200,000 distinct CDR3 sequences, around a sixth of them with a count of one. The ten most abundant clones make up around 45% of the sample.

This receptor was taken from a male patient under 10 years old who had a stem cell transplant for acute lymphoblastic leukemia, so the T cells may come from the graft donor. Sequenced here: PBMCs, mostly from graft donor cells, sampled 360 days after TCRalphabeta/CD19-depleted stem cell transplant.

The bases are TGTGCCAGCAGTGGACGGACAGATGGCGAGCAGTACTTC. It translates to CASSGRTDGEQYF. The rearrangement joined TRBV12-3 or TRBV12-4 to TRBJ2-7; TRBD1 is a weak D gene call, 6 bases matching. Reading from cysteine to phenylalanine, the CDR3 counts 13 amino acids. The DNA shown is the 39-base CDR3, in frame from base 1. Trimming costs V 5 bases and J 6 bases, and their ends lie 14 bases apart.